This TCR beta chain emerged from a study of CD4 T cells in relation to SARS-CoV-2 and coronaviruses. Study in general: The negative reference was HIV-1 Nef peptide pool or peptide-free culture.

Regarding this clone: The target antigen is unknown.

V was trimmed by 5 bases and J by 2 bases, leaving 15 bases between them. Germline V gene lookup returns CDR1 SGHTA and CDR2 FQGTGA. This CDR3 has 15 residues. Sequenced by immunoSEQ multiplex PCR; TCRdb stores in-frame clones only, minus some. The sample shows roughly 17,000 clones, 70% to 85% of them seen only once. The unexposed donors gave CD4+ T cells in about 2010-2019, prior to COVID-19. CD4+ T cells were isolated from the cells after about 11 days of culture. As cell numbers allowed, unexposed-donor CD4+ T cells faced SARS-CoV-2 S/N and four cold-coronavirus spikes. Each well had approximately 2.1 million PBMCs in roughly 5% human AB serum with IL-2.

The source is a human donor in good health. This chain uses TRBV7-3 with TRBJ2-5; D remains unclear. The specimen was CD4+ T cells from PBMCs, cultured in vitro. The CDR3 DNA follows: TGTGCCAGCAGCCGCATACCGGGCCAGCAAGAGACCCAGTACTTC. Translation: CASSRIPGQQETQYF.